The next 14 T cell receptor beta chains were all read from a single sample in a study of shared clonotypes between healthy human individuals. Generated by immunoSEQ multiplex PCR, the TCRdb table keeps only in-frame clones and is missing some. The sample contains 150,000 to 200,000 clones, approximately 92% of which appear only once. The sample taken for sequencing was naive CD4+ T cells sorted from blood. Indicated subset: CD45RA+ positively selected. All receptors come from a woman in her thirties in good health.

The V and J genes are TRBV6-1 and TRBJ2-1; 9 bases agree with TRBD1. Germline V gene sequence: CDR1 MNHNS, CDR2 SASEGT. V was pared by 1 base and J by 4 bases, with 8 bases of the junction left unmatched. The CDR3 runs to 17 residues. CDR3 protein: CASSEGTGGIRYNEQFF. The CDR3 nucleotides are TGTGCCAGCAGTGAAGGCACAGGGGGCATTAGGTACAATGAGCAGTTCTTC.

This clone was seen a single time. This rearrangement joins TRBV28 to TRBJ1-2; D perhaps matches TRBD1 (5 bases). CDR1 and CDR2 (germline): MDHEN, SYDVKM. The CDR3 runs to 13 residues. Deletions cut 7 bases from V and 3 bases from J, with 12 bases between. CDR3 bases: TGTGCCAGCACCCCCGGGGCTGACTATGGCTACACCTTC. Its protein is CASTPGADYGYTF.

V and J are TRBV19 and TRBJ2-4; tentatively, D is TRBD1 (6 bases). This CDR3 is built from 13 residues. Trimming removed 6 bases at V and 8 bases at J, with 14 bases between. Per germline, CDR1 LNHDA and CDR2 SQIVND (reference sequence). CDR3 in DNA: TGTGCCAGTAGGAAACAGGGAAGGGACATTCAGTACTTC. Translating gives CASRKQGRDIQYF.

This chain uses TRBV5-1 with TRBJ2-7, with D possibly being TRBD2 (5 bases). Trimming took off 7 bases at V and 2 bases at J, with 13 bases between the two ends. CDR1 is SGHRS, CDR2 YFSETQ, per germline. CDR3 length: 13 residues. CDR3 in amino acids: CASSDFSAYEQYF. CDR3 sequence (DNA): TGCGCCAGCTCGGACTTTTCAGCCTACGAGCAGTACTTC.

V usage is TRBV5-5 and J usage is TRBJ2-6, with D perhaps matching TRBD1 (6 bases). The V and J ends lost 7 bases and 4 bases respectively, with 12 bases between them. The CDR3 is 14 residues long. Germline V gene data show CDR1 as SGHKS and CDR2 as YYEKEE (reference sequence). The chain's CDR3 is CASLRDTGANVLTF. DNA of the CDR3: TGTGCCAGCCTTAGGGACACCGGGGCCAACGTCCTGACTTTC.

The rearrangement links TRBV19 to TRBJ1-1; 9 bases are a match to TRBD1. From germline, CDR1 is LNHDA and CDR2 SQIVND (reference sequence). The CDR3 spans 15 residues. Losses at the gene ends were 6 bases for V and 8 bases for J; bases not matched to a gene: 13. In DNA, the CDR3 is TGTGCCAGTAGCCAAGTTATTTCCGGGACAGGGGAAGCTTTCTTT. It specifies CASSQVISGTGEAFF.

The rearrangement uses TRBV28 and TRBJ1-2; 7 nucleotides align to TRBD1. The trim removed 5 bases at V and 7 bases at J, leaving 16 bases unmatched. Germline loops: CDR1 MDHEN, CDR2 SYDVKM. The CDR3 has 16 amino acids. CDR3 DNA: TGTGCCAGCAGTCCCGACAGGGCCCCGACGGTAATTGGCTACACCTTC. It is translated as CASSPDRAPTVIGYTF.

In its sample, this clone was seen once. The chain recombines TRBV28 with TRBJ2-3, with D hard to call. Germline CDR1 MDHEN, CDR2 SYDVKM. This CDR3 contains 13 residues. The ends were cut back, 5 bases at V and 2 bases at J, with 8 bases in the middle. CDR3 coding DNA: TGTGCCAGCAGTACAACCCACACAGATACGCAGTATTTT. It codes for CASSTTHTDTQYF.

This sequence joins TRBV28 and TRBJ2-7; 7 nucleotides align to TRBD1. Germline V gene data show CDR1 as MDHEN and CDR2 as SYDVKM. V lost 6 bases and J lost 2; bases outside the gene matches: 10. The CDR3 spans 15 residues. The CDR3 here is CASSHSKGATYEQYF. CDR3 DNA sequence: TGTGCCAGCAGCCATAGTAAGGGGGCGACCTACGAGCAGTACTTC.

The chain uses TRBV27 and TRBJ2-7; D call uncertain. Per germline, CDR1 MNHEY and CDR2 SMNVEV (reference sequence). CDR3 length equals 14 residues. V gave up 2 bases and J gave up 0 bases, with 8 bases separating them. Here the CDR3 DNA reads TGTGCCAGCAGTTTACGGTGGGCCTCCTACGAGCAGTACTTC. The encoded protein is CASSLRWASYEQYF.

CDR3 coding DNA: TGCGCCAGCAGCTTGGCCACGGGACTAGCGGGAGTTACAGATACGCAGTATTTT. As protein: CASSLATGLAGVTDTQYF. The gene calls are TRBV5-1 and TRBJ2-3, with 14 positions matching TRBD2. Germline V gene data show CDR1 as SGHRS and CDR2 as YFSETQ. The ends lost 0 bases at V and 3 bases at J; junction bases unmatched: 6. The CDR3 loop spans 18 amino acids.

This chain connects TRBV28 to TRBJ1-1, with unresolved D. The germline V gene has CDR1 MDHEN and CDR2 SYDVKM. Deletions cut 5 bases from V and 7 bases from J, with 8 bases between. The CDR3 sequence is 11 residues long. The CDR3 DNA sequence: TGTGCCAGCAGTCCCCGATTTGAAGCTTTCTTT. Translation gives CASSPRFEAFF.

V is TRBV10-1 and J is TRBJ1-1; tentative D call: TRBD1 (5 bases). Germline loops: CDR1 WNHNN, CDR2 SYGVQD (reference sequence). V lost 0 bases and J lost 8, with 19 bases in between. This CDR3 is 16 amino acids long. CDR3 DNA: TGCGCCAGCAGTGAGTCTGGGGGTTATTCGACAGCCGAAGCTTTCTTT. It is translated as CASSESGGYSTAEAFF.

The chain combines TRBV4-1 with TRBJ1-4; the D gene is possibly TRBD1 (5 bases). This CDR3 has 18 amino acids. Germline V gene sequence: CDR1 MGHRA, CDR2 YSYEKL. Trimming left V 4 bases short and J 0 bases short, with 18 bases between. The CDR3 spells CASSPTGTLVATNEKLFF. CDR3 coding DNA: TGCGCCAGCAGCCCCACCGGGACCCTAGTAGCAACTAATGAAAAACTGTTTTTT.